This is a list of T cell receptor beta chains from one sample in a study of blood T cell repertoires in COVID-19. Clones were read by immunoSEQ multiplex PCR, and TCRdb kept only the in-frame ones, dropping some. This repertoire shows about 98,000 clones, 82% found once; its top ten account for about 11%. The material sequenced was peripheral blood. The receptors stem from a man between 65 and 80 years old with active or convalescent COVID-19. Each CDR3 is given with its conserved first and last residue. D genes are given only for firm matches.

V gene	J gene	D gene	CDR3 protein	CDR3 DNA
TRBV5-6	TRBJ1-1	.	CASSRISTGNTEAFF	TGTGCCAGCAGCCGAATCAGTACAGGAAACACTGAAGCTTTCTTT
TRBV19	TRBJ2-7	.	CASSMTSGYEQYF	TGTGCCAGTAGTATGACTAGTGGCTACGAGCAGTACTTC
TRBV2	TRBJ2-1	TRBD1	CASSRDRGSYNEQFF	TGTGCCAGCAGCCGGGACAGGGGCTCCTACAATGAGCAGTTCTTC
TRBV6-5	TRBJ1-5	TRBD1	CATGAGTSNQPQHF	TGTGCGACAGGGGCCGGGACTAGCAATCAGCCCCAGCATTTT
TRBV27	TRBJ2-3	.	CASWLSGTEGNTQYF	TGTGCCAGCTGGCTTTCCGGGACTGAGGGAAATACGCAGTATTTT
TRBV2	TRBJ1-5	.	CASNREGDQPQHF	TGTGCCAGCAACCGCGAGGGGGATCAGCCCCAGCATTTT
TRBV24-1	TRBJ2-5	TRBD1	CATSDTGTGGKETQYF	TGTGCCACCAGTGATACTGGGACAGGGGGTAAAGAGACCCAGTACTTC
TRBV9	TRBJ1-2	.	CASSVVGQNYGYTF	TGTGCCAGCAGCGTAGTAGGACAAAACTATGGCTACACCTTC
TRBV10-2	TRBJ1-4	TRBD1	CASSGRTGRNEKLFF	TGCGCCAGCAGTGGCAGGACAGGGCGGAATGAAAAACTGTTTTTT
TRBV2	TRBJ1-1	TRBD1	CASTRTGRDTEAFF	TGTGCCAGCACCCGGACAGGGAGGGACACTGAAGCTTTCTTT
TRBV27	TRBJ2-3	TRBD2	CASSVSGGGYGQYF	TGTGCCAGCAGTGTTAGTGGGGGGGGATATGGGCAGTATTTT
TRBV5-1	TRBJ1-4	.	CASSLVAGNEKLFF	TGCGCCAGCAGCTTGGTCGCCGGTAATGAAAAACTGTTTTTT
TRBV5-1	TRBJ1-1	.	CASSLEGYMNTEAFF	TGCGCCAGCAGCTTGGAGGGGTACATGAACACTGAAGCTTTCTTT
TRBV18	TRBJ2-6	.	CASSPGIGGSNVLTF	TGTGCCAGCTCACCAGGGATCGGGGGATCCAACGTCCTGACTTTC
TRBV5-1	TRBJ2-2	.	CASSARDNSGSGELFF	TGCGCCAGCAGCGCAAGGGACAATTCGGGTTCGGGGGAGCTGTTTTTT
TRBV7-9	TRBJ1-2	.	CASSKTVNGYTF	TGTGCCAGCAGCAAGACAGTTAATGGCTACACCTTC
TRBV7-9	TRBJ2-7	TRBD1	CASSPDRANFYEQYF	TGTGCCAGCAGTCCCGACAGGGCAAATTTCTACGAGCAGTACTTC
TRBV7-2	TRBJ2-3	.	CASSPLGPGGQYF	TGTGCCAGCAGCCCGCTAGGACCCGGGGGGCAGTATTTT
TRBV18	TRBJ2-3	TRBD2	CASSLQGLAGDTDTQYF	TGTGCCAGCTCACTCCAAGGGCTAGCGGGGGACACAGATACGCAGTATTTT